One sample yielded the 30 T cell receptor beta chains listed below, sequenced in a study of shared T cell receptors in the human thymus. Sequencing was performed with immunoSEQ multiplex PCR; in TCRdb, only in-frame clones are kept and a portion is missing. The sample lists around 340,000 clones, around 95% occurring once. The sequencing sample was made of thymocytes. These TCRs come from a human donor.

The chain carries TRBV28 and TRBJ1-1; D uncertain. CDR3 length: 14 amino acids. Germline values: CDR1 MDHEN, CDR2 SYDVKM. The V and J ends lost 0 bases and 0 bases respectively, with 5 bases between them. CDR3: CASSLCRMNTEAFF. CDR3 nucleotide sequence: TGTGCCAGCAGTTTATGCAGGATGAACACTGAAGCTTTCTTT.

The J gene is TRBJ2-3, the V gene TRBV28, with TRBD2 matching over 9 bases. Germline V CDR1 and CDR2: MDHEN, SYDVKM. The V and J ends lost 4 bases and 4 bases, in that order; junction bases with no gene match: 3. The CDR3 covers 14 residues. The CDR3 here is CASSSAGGSDTQYF. The CDR3 region has the DNA TGTGCCAGCAGTTCGGCGGGAGGGTCAGATACGCAGTATTTT.

The V and J genes are TRBV14 and TRBJ2-1, with 12 bases matching TRBD2. In germline, CDR1 is SGHDN, CDR2 FVKESK. The CDR3 has 17 amino acids. V lost 0 bases to trimming and J lost 7 bases; unmatched junction nucleotides: 7. CDR3 in amino acids: CASSQERGLAGRNEQFF. CDR3 nucleotides: TGTGCCAGCAGCCAAGAACGTGGACTAGCGGGAAGGAATGAGCAGTTCTTC.

The gene calls are TRBV4-2 and TRBJ2-5, with 9 bases that match TRBD2. Losses at the gene ends were 0 bases for V and 7 bases for J; bases not matched to a gene: 12. Per germline, CDR1 LGHNA and CDR2 YNFKEQ. The CDR3 loop spans 17 amino acids. CDR3 amino acids: CASSQEDSGRKLATQYF. The CDR3, as DNA: TGTGCCAGCAGCCAAGAGGATAGCGGGAGAAAACTTGCGACCCAGTACTTC.

V and J are TRBV27 and TRBJ1-3, with 8 bases fitting TRBD1. The V and J ends lost 6 bases and 0 bases, in that order; junction bases with no gene match: 4. Germline V gives CDR1 MNHEY, CDR2 SMNVEV (reference sequence). This CDR3 contains 15 residues. CDR3 sequence (DNA): TGTGCCAGCAGACCGGACAGGGCCTCTGGAAACACCATATATTTT. Amino acids: CASRPDRASGNTIYF.

The chain uses TRBV9 and TRBJ2-4; D unresolved. V was trimmed by 3 bases and J by 3 bases, leaving 1 base between them. Germline-derived CDR1 and CDR2 are SGDLS and YYNGEE. The length of the CDR3 is 11 residues. The CDR3 region is CASSDKNIQYF. The CDR3 DNA reads as TGTGCCAGCAGCGACAAAAACATTCAGTACTTC.

This sequence joins TRBV29-1 and TRBJ1-1; the D is unclear. The CDR3 is made up of 15 amino acids. Germline values: CDR1 SQVTM, CDR2 ANQGSEA. Between the trimmed V and J ends, which lost 4 bases and 0 bases, there was a span of 15 bases. The CDR3 protein is CSVGSRGFMNTEAFF. The DNA of the CDR3 is TGCAGCGTTGGGTCTCGCGGATTCATGAACACTGAAGCTTTCTTT.

V is TRBV6-6 and J is TRBJ2-3, with TRBD2 matching over 9 bases. The J segment lost 2 bases and the V segment lost 6 bases, leaving 3 bases of the junction unmatched. The germline V gene encodes CDR1 MNHNY and CDR2 SVGAGI (reference sequence). The CDR3 length is 14 residues. The CDR3 bases are TGTGCCAGCAGGTTAGCGGGAGTCACAGATACGCAGTATTTT. Translating gives CASRLAGVTDTQYF.

The chain carries TRBV4-2 and TRBJ1-5, with a possible D match to TRBD1 (5 bases). Germline CDR1 and CDR2: LGHNA and YNFKEQ. With 1 base removed from V and 11 bases from J, the gap between germline ends came to 12 bases. The CDR3 consists of 13 residues. The chain's CDR3 is CASSQGGGGSQHF. The CDR3 nucleotides are TGTGCCAGCAGCCAAGGAGGCGGGGGGTCCCAGCATTTT.

Written as DNA, the CDR3 is TGTGCCAGCAGTTTATCGGGACAGTGGGAGCAGTACTTC. It specifies CASSLSGQWEQYF. V gene TRBV28 combines with J gene TRBJ2-7, with 7 nucleotides matching TRBD1. Germline V CDR1 and CDR2: MDHEN, SYDVKM. The CDR3 extends over 13 amino acids. V shed 1 base, J shed 7 bases, and the junction held 4 bases outside the gene matches.

The genes are TRBV10-2 and TRBJ2-1, with TRBD2 identical over 11 bases. This CDR3 has 16 residues. V gave up 3 bases and J gave up 7 bases; unmatched junction bases: 8. Germline V gene lookup returns CDR1 WSHSY and CDR2 SAAADI. The CDR3 DNA reads as TGCGCCAGCAGTGAACTAGCGGGAGAAGACCGGAATGAGCAGTTCTTC. It translates to CASSELAGEDRNEQFF.

V and J are TRBV5-1 and TRBJ2-1; D gene ambiguous. Per germline, CDR1 SGHRS and CDR2 YFSETQ. V was clipped by 0 bases and J by 3 bases, with 7 bases between them. The CDR3 is 14 amino acids. The CDR3 coding sequence is TGCGCCAGCAGCTTGGGTTCAGACTACAATGAGCAGTTCTTC. Translation: CASSLGSDYNEQFF.

J is TRBJ2-5 and V is TRBV5-6; D call uncertain. Trimming took 4 bases from V and 3 from J, leaving 16 bases between them. The germline gives CDR1 SGHDT, CDR2 YYEEEE. There are 15 residues in the CDR3. The CDR3 DNA reads TGTGCCAGCAGCCCCCGGGTATTGTTTAAAGAGACCCAGTACTTC. Residues: CASSPRVLFKETQYF.

This sequence joins TRBV5-1 and TRBJ2-1, with 8 positions matching TRBD1. V lost 0 bases and J lost 15; bases outside the gene matches: 14. The CDR3 spans 15 residues. CDR1 SGHRS and CDR2 YFSETQ come from the germline V gene. CDR3 protein: CASSLAGTGRDRPFF. Written as DNA, the CDR3 is TGCGCCAGCAGCTTGGCCGGGACAGGCCGTGATAGACCGTTCTTC.

V usage is TRBV27 and J usage is TRBJ2-3; perhaps D is TRBD1 or TRBD2 (5 bases each). In germline, CDR1 is MNHEY, CDR2 SMNVEV (reference sequence). The germline V and J ends were trimmed by 9 bases and 1 base, with 17 bases remaining between them. The CDR3 has 15 amino acids. The CDR3 DNA reads TGTGCCAGTAAGAAGGGGAGAGAGGGCACAGATACGCAGTATTTT. Translated: CASKKGREGTDTQYF.

The V gene is TRBV18, the J gene TRBJ1-1; perhaps TRBD1 as D (6 bases). The ends were cut back, 3 bases at V and 5 bases at J, with 13 bases in the middle. The CDR3 extends over 14 amino acids. Germline CDR1 and CDR2: KGHSH and LQKENI. The CDR3 protein is CASSPRGGGTEAFF. As DNA, the CDR3 is TGTGCCAGCTCACCGAGGGGGGGCGGAACTGAAGCTTTCTTT.

This chain uses TRBV4-2 with TRBJ1-5; possibly TRBD1 for D (5 bases). The germline gives CDR1 LGHNA, CDR2 YNFKEQ. V lost 1 base and J 7 bases, leaving 14 bases between the germline ends. The length of the CDR3 is 15 residues. CDR3: CASSQGRAPGQPQHF. The CDR3 region has the DNA TGTGCCAGCAGCCAAGGCAGGGCCCCTGGCCAGCCCCAGCATTTT.

The V and J genes are TRBV27 and TRBJ1-1; 8 bases are shared with TRBD1. The CDR3 has 19 residues. V lost 5 bases and J lost 6; bases outside the gene matches: 23. Looked up from germline, CDR1 is MNHEY and CDR2 is SMNVEV (reference sequence). CDR3 residues: CASSITGTGAFWEHSEAFF. In DNA form, the CDR3 reads TGTGCCAGCAGTATCACCGGGACAGGCGCCTTCTGGGAACACTCTGAAGCTTTCTTT.

The rearrangement links TRBV7-8 to TRBJ2-5; D is unresolved. Looked up from germline, CDR1 is SGHVS and CDR2 is FQNEAQ. The CDR3 loop spans 13 amino acids. Trimming stripped 5 bases from V and 5 bases from J, with 12 bases between. CDR3 sequence reads: CASSIGVRETQYF. In DNA form, the CDR3 reads TGTGCCAGCAGCATTGGGGTAAGGGAGACCCAGTACTTC.

Only one count was recorded for this clone. The rearrangement links TRBV27 to TRBJ2-3; 7 nucleotides line up with TRBD2. The V segment lost 5 bases and the J segment 1 base; nucleotides outside the gene matches: 6. This CDR3 region has 15 residues. Germline V gene sequence: CDR1 MNHEY, CDR2 SMNVEV (reference sequence). This CDR3 is CASSLRAGGTDTQYF. The CDR3 nucleotides read TGTGCCAGCAGTCTCCGTGCGGGAGGCACAGATACGCAGTATTTT.

This chain joins TRBV6-1 and TRBJ2-2; 11 nucleotides agree with TRBD2. This CDR3 is built from 19 residues. The V segment lost 0 bases and the J segment 1 base; nucleotides outside the gene matches: 7. Germline loops: CDR1 MNHNS, CDR2 SASEGT. The CDR3, as DNA: TGTGCCAGCAGTGAAGCGCTAGCGGGAGGTTTTCAGAACACCGGGGAGCTGTTTTTT. Amino acid sequence: CASSEALAGGFQNTGELFF.

The gene calls are TRBV29-1 and TRBJ2-7; D unclear. The CDR3 has 11 residues. V was trimmed by 7 bases and J by 4 bases, leaving 11 bases between them. Germline-derived CDR1 and CDR2 are SQVTM and ANQGSEA. The CDR3 DNA follows: TGCAGCGGTGATTCACCGTACGAGCAGTACTTC. Protein: CSGDSPYEQYF.

The genes are TRBV30 and TRBJ2-7; tentatively, D is TRBD2 (6 bases). Trimming pared 2 bases from V and 9 bases from J, leaving 14 bases between. Germline V gene sequence: CDR1 GTSNPN, CDR2 SVGIG (reference sequence). CDR3 size: 12 residues. CDR3: CAWSPPEGRQYF. DNA of the CDR3: TGTGCCTGGAGTCCCCCGGAGGGGCGGCAGTACTTC.

The chain joins TRBV27 to TRBJ2-1; D assignment may be TRBD1 or TRBD2 (5 bases each). Germline CDR1 MNHEY, CDR2 SMNVEV (reference sequence). Trimming removed 8 bases at V and 4 bases at J, with 18 bases between. The CDR3 loop spans 15 amino acids. The CDR3 sequence is CASGVRGVWYNEQFF. The CDR3 DNA reads TGTGCCAGCGGGGTAAGAGGGGTCTGGTACAATGAGCAGTTCTTC.

This chain connects TRBV7-8 to TRBJ1-1; no reliable D call. Germline lookup yields CDR1 SGHVS and CDR2 FQNEAQ. The CDR3 runs 13 residues. V was trimmed by 8 bases and J by 3 bases, leaving 13 bases between them. CDR3 bases: TGTGCCAGCCTATCCTTAGAGGACACTGAAGCTTTCTTT. Its translation is CASLSLEDTEAFF.

The genes are TRBV10-1 and TRBJ1-1, with D hard to call. The ends were cut back, 7 bases at V and 1 base at J, with 13 bases in the middle. CDR1 and CDR2 (germline): WNHNN, SYGVQD (reference sequence). This CDR3 has 14 amino acids. The CDR3 loop is CASTERVENTEAFF. Here the CDR3 DNA reads TGCGCCAGCACCGAAAGGGTGGAGAACACTGAAGCTTTCTTT.

In DNA, the CDR3 is TGTGCCAGCAGCGCAACAGGGGCCCTGAGCTCTGGAAACACCATATATTTT. This encodes CASSATGALSSGNTIYF. V is TRBV7-3 and J is TRBJ1-3; 7 bases are a match to TRBD1. V lost 5 bases and J lost 0; bases outside the gene matches: 10. This CDR3 has 17 amino acids. Looked up from germline, CDR1 is SGHTA and CDR2 is FQGTGA.

The J gene is TRBJ2-2, the V gene TRBV5-6; D tentatively reads TRBD1 or TRBD2 (5 bases each). Germline CDR1 and CDR2: SGHDT and YYEEEE. CDR3 size: 16 residues. The V end lost 2 bases, the J end lost 6 bases, and 17 bases lay between the germline ends. DNA for the CDR3: TGTGCCAGCAGCTTAGGGGCCCCGAGGGGCCCCGGGGAGCTGTTTTTT. This gives the protein CASSLGAPRGPGELFF. Full variable domain (rest looked up from reference TRBV5-6 and TRBJ2-2): DAGVTQSPTHLIKTRGQQVTLRCSPKSGHDTVSWYQQALGQGPQFIFQYYEEEERQRGNFPDRFSGHQFPNYSSELNVNALLLGDSALYLCASSLGAPRGPGELFFGEGSRLTVL.

J is TRBJ2-2 and V is TRBV5-1; 12 bases are a match to TRBD2. This CDR3 is built from 17 residues. Trimming took 4 bases from V and 4 from J; bases not matched to a gene: 8. The germline CDR1 and CDR2 sequences are SGHRS and YFSETQ. CDR3 nucleotides: TGCGCCAGCAGCGTTCTAGCGGGAGGGCCCCGCACCGGGGAGCTGTTTTTT. Residues: CASSVLAGGPRTGELFF.

The gene calls are TRBV6-4 and TRBJ2-2; TRBD2 matches 14 bases. Germline assignment: CDR1 MRHNA and CDR2 SNTAGT. V dropped 7 bases and J dropped 2; count of bases not matched to a gene: 9. The CDR3 covers 18 residues. The CDR3 sequence: CASTPRTSGRPNTGELFF. CDR3 coding DNA: TGTGCCAGCACCCCAAGGACTAGCGGGAGGCCCAACACCGGGGAGCTGTTTTTT.